This TCR beta chain was recovered during a study of regulatory T cells in long-lasting Graves disease. Libraries of TCR beta came from iRepertoire HTBI primers plus Arm-PCR of CDR3 regions. MiXCR was run by TCRdb on the multiplex PCR reads, yielding one entry per CDR3 protein. This table holds 440,000 or so distinct CDR3 sequences, 15% found once. Time point given: newly diagnosed GD, antithyroid drugs for less than 3 months. The TCR library used RNA extracted from PBMCs. This CDR3 comprises 13 residues. Germline V gene lookup returns CDR1 GTSNPN and CDR2 SVGIG (reference sequence). The V end was cut by 1 base, the J end by 4 bases, with 11 bases between. The sample was also linked to a second study, of T cells in Graves' hyperthyroidism and ophthalmopathy.

The sequence was collected from a woman under 40 with Graves disease. The V call is TRBV30, the J call TRBJ2-7, with D perhaps TRBD2 (5 bases). This specimen consisted of peripheral blood mononuclear cells (PBMCs), obtained at new diagnosis, from a patient treated with antithyroid drugs. The CDR3: CAWSGENGYEQYF. CDR3 coding DNA: TGTGCCTGGAGTGGGGAGAATGGGTACGAGCAGTACTTC.